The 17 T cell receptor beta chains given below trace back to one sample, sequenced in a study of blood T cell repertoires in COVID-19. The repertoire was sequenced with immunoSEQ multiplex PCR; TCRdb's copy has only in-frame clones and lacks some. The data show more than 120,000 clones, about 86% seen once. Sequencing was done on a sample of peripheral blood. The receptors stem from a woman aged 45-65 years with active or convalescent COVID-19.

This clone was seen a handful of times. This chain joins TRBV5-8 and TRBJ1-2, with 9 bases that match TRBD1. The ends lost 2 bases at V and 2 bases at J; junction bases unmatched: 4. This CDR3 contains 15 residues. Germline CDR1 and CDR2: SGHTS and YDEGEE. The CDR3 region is CASSFGTGHNYGYTF. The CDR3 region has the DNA TGTGCCAGCAGCTTTGGGACAGGGCACAACTATGGCTACACCTTC.

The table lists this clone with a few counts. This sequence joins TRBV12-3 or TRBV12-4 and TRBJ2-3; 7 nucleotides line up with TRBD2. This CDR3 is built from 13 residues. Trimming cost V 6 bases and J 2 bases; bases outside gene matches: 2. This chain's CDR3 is CASSRDYTDTQYF. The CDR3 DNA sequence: TGTGCCAGCAGCCGGGACTACACAGATACGCAGTATTTT.

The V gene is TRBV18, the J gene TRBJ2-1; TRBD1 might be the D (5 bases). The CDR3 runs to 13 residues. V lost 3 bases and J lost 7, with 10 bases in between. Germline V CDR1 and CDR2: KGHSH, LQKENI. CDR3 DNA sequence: TGTGCCAGCTCACCGATATCAGGGAATGAGCAGTTCTTC. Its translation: CASSPISGNEQFF.

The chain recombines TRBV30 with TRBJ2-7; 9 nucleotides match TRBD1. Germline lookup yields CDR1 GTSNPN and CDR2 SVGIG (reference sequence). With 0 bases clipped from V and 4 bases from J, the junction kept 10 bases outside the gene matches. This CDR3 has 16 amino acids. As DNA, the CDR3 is TGTGCCTGGAGTGTCCCTCGACCGGGACAGGGATACGAGCAGTACTTC. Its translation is CAWSVPRPGQGYEQYF.

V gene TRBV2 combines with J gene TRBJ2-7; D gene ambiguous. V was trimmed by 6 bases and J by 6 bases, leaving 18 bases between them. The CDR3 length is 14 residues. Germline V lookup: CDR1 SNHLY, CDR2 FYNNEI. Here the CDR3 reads CASRLSDSRVEQYF. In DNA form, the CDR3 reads TGTGCCAGCAGACTAAGCGATAGCCGCGTCGAGCAGTACTTC.

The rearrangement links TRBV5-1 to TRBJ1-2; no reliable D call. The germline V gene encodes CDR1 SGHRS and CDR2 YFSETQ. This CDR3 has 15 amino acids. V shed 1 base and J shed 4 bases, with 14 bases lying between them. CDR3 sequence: CASSLTPEGTYGYTF. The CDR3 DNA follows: TGCGCCAGCAGCTTGACTCCCGAGGGCACCTATGGCTACACCTTC. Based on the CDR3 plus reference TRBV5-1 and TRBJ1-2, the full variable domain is KAGVTQTPRYLIKTRGQQVTLSCSPISGHRSVSWYQQTPGQGLQFLFEYFSETQRNKGNFPGRFSGRQFSNSRSEMNVSTLELGDSALYLCASSLTPEGTYGYTFGSGTRLTVV.

The CDR3 here is CASSQEYRGGYTF. As DNA, the CDR3 is TGTGCCAGCAGCCAAGAGTACAGGGGCGGCTACACCTTC. The chain carries TRBV3-1 (or the pseudogene TRBV3-2) and TRBJ1-2; 7 bases fit TRBD1. CDR3 size: 13 residues. V lost 0 bases to trimming and J lost 8 bases; unmatched junction nucleotides: 3. CDR1 and CDR2 from the germline V gene are LGHDT and YNNKEL (reference sequence).

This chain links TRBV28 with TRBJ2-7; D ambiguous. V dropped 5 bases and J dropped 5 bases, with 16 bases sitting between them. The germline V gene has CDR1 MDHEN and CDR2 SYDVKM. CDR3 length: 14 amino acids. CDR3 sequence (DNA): TGTGCCAGCAGTCCCCACCCGTCCCCGGACGAGCAGTACTTC. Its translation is CASSPHPSPDEQYF.

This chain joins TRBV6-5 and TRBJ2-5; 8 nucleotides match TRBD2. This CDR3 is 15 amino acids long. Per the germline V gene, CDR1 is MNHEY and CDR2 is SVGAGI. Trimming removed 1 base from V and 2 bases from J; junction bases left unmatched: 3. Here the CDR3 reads CASSYYSGEQETQYF. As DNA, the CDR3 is TGTGCCAGCAGTTACTATAGCGGGGAACAAGAGACCCAGTACTTC.

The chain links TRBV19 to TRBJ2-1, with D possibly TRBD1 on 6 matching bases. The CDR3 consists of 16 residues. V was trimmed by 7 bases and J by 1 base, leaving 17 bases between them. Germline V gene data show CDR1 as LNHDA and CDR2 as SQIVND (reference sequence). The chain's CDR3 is CASKELDSQSYNEQFF. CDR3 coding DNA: TGTGCCAGTAAAGAACTGGACAGCCAGTCCTACAATGAGCAGTTCTTC.

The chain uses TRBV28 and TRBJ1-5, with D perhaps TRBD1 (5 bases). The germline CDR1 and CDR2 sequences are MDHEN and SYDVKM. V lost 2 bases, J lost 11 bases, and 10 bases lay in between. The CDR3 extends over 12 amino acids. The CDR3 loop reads CASSLVQGTQHF. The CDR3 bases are TGTGCCAGCAGTTTAGTTCAGGGCACCCAGCATTTT.

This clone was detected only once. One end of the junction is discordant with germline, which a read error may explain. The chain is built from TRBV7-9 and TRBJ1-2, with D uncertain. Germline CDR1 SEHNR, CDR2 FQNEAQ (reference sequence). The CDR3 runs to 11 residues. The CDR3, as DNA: TGTGCCAGCAGGCGAGGCGCGGAGTTATTCTTC. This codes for CASRRGAELFF.

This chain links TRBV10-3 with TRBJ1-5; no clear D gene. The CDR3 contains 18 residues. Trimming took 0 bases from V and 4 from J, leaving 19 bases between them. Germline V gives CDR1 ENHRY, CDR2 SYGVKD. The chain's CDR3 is CAISESISSAGLNQPQHF. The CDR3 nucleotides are TGTGCCATCAGTGAGTCGATAAGTTCGGCAGGACTAAATCAGCCCCAGCATTTT.

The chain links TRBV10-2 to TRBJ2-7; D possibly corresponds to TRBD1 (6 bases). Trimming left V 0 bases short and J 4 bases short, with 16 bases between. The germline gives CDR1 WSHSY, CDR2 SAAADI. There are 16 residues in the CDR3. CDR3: CASSESTPGVSYEQYF. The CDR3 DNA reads TGCGCCAGCAGTGAGTCGACTCCAGGGGTCTCTTACGAGCAGTACTTC.

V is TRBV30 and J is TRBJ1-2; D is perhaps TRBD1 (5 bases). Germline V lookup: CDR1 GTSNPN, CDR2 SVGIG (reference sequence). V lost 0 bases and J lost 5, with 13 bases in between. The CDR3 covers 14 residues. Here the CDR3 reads CAWSVLGGNYGYTF. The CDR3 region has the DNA TGTGCCTGGAGTGTACTGGGGGGGAATTATGGCTACACCTTC.

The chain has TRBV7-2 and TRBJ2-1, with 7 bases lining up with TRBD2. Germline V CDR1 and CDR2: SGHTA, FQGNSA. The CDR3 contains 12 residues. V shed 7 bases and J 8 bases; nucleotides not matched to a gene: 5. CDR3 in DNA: TGTGCCAGCACCTATGGGAGGGATGAGCAGTTCTTC. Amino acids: CASTYGRDEQFF.

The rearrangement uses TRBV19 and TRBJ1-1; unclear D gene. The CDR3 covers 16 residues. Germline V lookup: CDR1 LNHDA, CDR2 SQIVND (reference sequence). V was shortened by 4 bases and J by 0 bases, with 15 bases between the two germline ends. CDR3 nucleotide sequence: TGTGCCAGTAGTACCCGTGGGAGAGATATGAACACTGAAGCTTTCTTT. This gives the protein CASSTRGRDMNTEAFF.